This paragraph covers one T cell receptor beta chain sequence. TCRdb's copy holds only in-frame clones and misses some; the assay was immunoSEQ multiplex PCR. There are some 190,000 clones in the sample; about four fifths occur only once, and 3.2% lies in the top ten. Participants reported their clinical history, and cohort assignment relied on those reports. The record originates from a study of blood T cell repertoires in COVID-19. On the study more broadly: Nucleic acid was either cDNA or gDNA, and it came from T cells, B-cell-depleted T cells, or PBMCs.

V lost 3 bases and J 0 bases, leaving 9 bases between the germline ends. Germline V gives CDR1 SNHLY, CDR2 FYNNEI. This CDR3 comprises 15 residues. The specimen sequenced was PBMCs or T cells enriched from blood (not recorded which). This chain connects TRBV2 to TRBJ2-1; D may be TRBD1 (5 bases). This receptor was obtained from a woman in her thirties who had recovered from COVID-19. CDR3 amino acids: CASSDPRVSYNEQFF. For the CDR3, the DNA is TGTGCCAGCAGTGATCCCAGGGTCTCCTACAATGAGCAGTTCTTC.